These 14 T cell receptor beta chains were all obtained from the same sample, sequenced in a study of blood T cell repertoires in COVID-19. Sequencing was performed with immunoSEQ multiplex PCR; in TCRdb, only in-frame clones are kept and a portion is missing. This sample yields 85,000 to 120,000 clones, of which 70% to 80% are seen a single time; roughly a tenth belongs to the top ten. Sequenced material: peripheral blood. The receptors come from a man aged 60 to 69 with active or convalescent COVID-19.

In its sample, this clone was seen once. The genes are TRBV5-1 and TRBJ2-2, with 9 nucleotides matching TRBD2. The CDR3 has 15 residues. V shed 4 bases and J 7 bases; nucleotides not matched to a gene: 8. Germline values: CDR1 SGHRS, CDR2 YFSETQ. In DNA form, the CDR3 reads TGCGCCAGCAGCCTATGGACTAGCGACAACGGGGAGCTGTTTTTT. This encodes CASSLWTSDNGELFF. Using reference TRBV5-1 and TRBJ2-2 for the parts outside the CDR3, the full variable domain is KAGVTQTPRYLIKTRGQQVTLSCSPISGHRSVSWYQQTPGQGLQFLFEYFSETQRNKGNFPGRFSGRQFSNSRSEMNVSTLELGDSALYLCASSLWTSDNGELFFGEGSRLTVL.

The chain recombines TRBV12-3 or TRBV12-4 with TRBJ2-7, with TRBD2 identical over 11 bases. This CDR3 has 11 residues. DNA of the CDR3: TGTGCCAGCAGTTTTAGCGGGAGGGCCCACGTC. This gives the protein CASSFSGRAHV.

This rearrangement joins TRBV4-3 to TRBJ2-1; 12 bases are shared with TRBD2. Germline V CDR1 and CDR2: LGHNA, YSLEER. The CDR3 is 17 amino acids. The V gene end was trimmed by 0 bases and the J gene end by 7 bases; junction bases not matched to a gene: 7. CDR3 sequence (DNA): TGCGCCAGCAGCCAAGAAACTGTAACTAGCGGGAGGAATGAGCAGTTCTTC. Its protein product is CASSQETVTSGRNEQFF.

This clone was counted only a few times. The genes are TRBV9 and TRBJ2-1; a possible D gene is TRBD2 (6 bases). CDR1 is SGDLS, CDR2 YYNGEE, per germline. The length of the CDR3 is 18 residues. V lost 1 base and J lost 0, with 17 bases in between. This CDR3 is CASSVTSGGASSYNEQFF. The CDR3 nucleotides read TGTGCCAGCAGCGTAACATCGGGCGGGGCAAGCTCCTACAATGAGCAGTTCTTC. The variable domain in full, completed from reference TRBV9 and TRBJ2-1, reads DSGVTQTPKHLITATGQRVTLRCSPRSGDLSVYWYQQSLDQGLQFLIQYYNGEERAKGNILERFSAQQFPDLHSELNLSSLELGDSALYFCASSVTSGGASSYNEQFFGPGTRLTVL.

The chain is built from TRBV27 and TRBJ2-1; 9 nucleotides agree with TRBD1. From germline, CDR1 is MNHEY and CDR2 SMNVEV (reference sequence). This CDR3 region has 18 residues. The junction had 19 bases not matched to a gene; V was cut back by 9 bases and J by 4 bases. Here the CDR3 reads CASTGGWGSGSFYNEQFF. CDR3 nucleotide sequence: TGTGCCAGTACAGGGGGCTGGGGTAGCGGGTCCTTTTACAATGAGCAGTTCTTC.

The chain employs TRBV11-2 and TRBJ1-1; D is perhaps TRBD1 (5 bases). Germline V gene sequence: CDR1 SGHAT, CDR2 FQNNGV. This CDR3 region has 15 residues. V gave up 6 bases and J gave up 2 bases, with 16 bases separating them. This CDR3 reads CASSQFPGVNTEAFF. The DNA of the CDR3 is TGTGCCAGCAGTCAATTTCCGGGGGTCAACACTGAAGCTTTCTTT.

The chain employs TRBV2 and TRBJ1-3; D is ambiguous. Germline CDR1 and CDR2: SNHLY and FYNNEI. Trimming removed 3 bases from V and 3 bases from J, with 9 bases in between. This CDR3 comprises 14 residues. CDR3: CASSDPTGGNTIYF. The CDR3 region has the DNA TGTGCCAGCAGTGATCCCACCGGTGGAAACACCATATATTTT.

The chain couples TRBV6-5 to TRBJ1-2; D gene unclear. This CDR3 is 14 amino acids long. V was trimmed by 2 bases and J by 0 bases, leaving 7 bases between them. The germline V gene has CDR1 MNHEY and CDR2 SVGAGI. The CDR3 spells CASSYLESNYGYTF. The DNA of the CDR3 is TGTGCCAGCAGTTACCTCGAGTCTAACTATGGCTACACCTTC.

This clone turned up a few times. The chain employs TRBV6-2 or TRBV6-3 and TRBJ2-1; 11 bases match TRBD2. CDR1 is MNHEY and CDR2 is SVGEGT in the germline V gene. The CDR3 totals 16 residues. Losses at the gene ends were 0 bases for V and 5 bases for J; bases not matched to a gene: 3. CDR3 coding DNA: TGTGCCAGCAGTTACTCGGGACTAGCGGTCCACAATGAGCAGTTCTTC. Translation: CASSYSGLAVHNEQFF.

The chain has TRBV24-1 and TRBJ2-1; 14 bases agree with TRBD2. The germline CDR1 and CDR2 sequences are KGHDR and SFDVKD. V trimming: 3 bases; J trimming: 7 bases; junction bases outside the gene matches: 4. The CDR3 is made up of 16 amino acids. The CDR3 DNA follows: TGTGCCACCAGTGATCAGACTAGCGGGAGGGGGAATGAGCAGTTCTTC. This translates into CATSDQTSGRGNEQFF.

The V and J genes are TRBV6-1 and TRBJ1-2; tentatively, D is TRBD1 (6 bases). Per the germline V gene, CDR1 is MNHNS and CDR2 is SASEGT. The CDR3 contains 15 residues. V was clipped by 3 bases and J by 0 bases, with 11 bases between them. The DNA of the CDR3 is TGTGCCAGCAGTGACCCACAGGGATCTAACTATGGCTACACCTTC. Its translation: CASSDPQGSNYGYTF.

This chain links TRBV11-2 with TRBJ2-7; D is possibly TRBD2 (5 bases). The CDR3 length is 14 residues. V was cut by 5 bases and J by 3 bases, with 14 bases left in between. The germline V gene encodes CDR1 SGHAT and CDR2 FQNNGV. DNA of the CDR3: TGTGCCAGCAGCCCTAGCCTTCAGGTCTACGAGCAGTACTTC. This gives the protein CASSPSLQVYEQYF.

The chain employs TRBV7-2 and TRBJ2-7, with TRBD1 identical over 8 bases. Germline V CDR1 and CDR2: SGHTA, FQGNSA. J gave up 4 bases and V 1 base, and 9 bases lay outside the gene matches. The CDR3 consists of 16 residues. CDR3 residues: CASSLDAGTGLYEQYV. The CDR3 DNA sequence: TGTGCCAGCAGCTTAGATGCCGGGACAGGACTTTACGAGCAGTACGTC.

The V and J genes are TRBV4-1 and TRBJ1-4, with 8 bases lining up with TRBD1. V was clipped by 4 bases and J by 0 bases; unmatched bases: 4. This CDR3 comprises 16 residues. Germline V gene data show CDR1 as MGHRA and CDR2 as YSYEKL. CDR3 sequence (DNA): TGCGCCAGCAGCCCGGGACAGGCTGCAACTAATGAAAAACTGTTTTTT. It translates to CASSPGQAATNEKLFF.